The 20 T cell receptor beta chains below all came from one sample that was sequenced in a study of molecular identifiers for immune sequencing clone quantification. TCRdb reprocessed the PCR reads via MiXCR and lists one record per CDR3 protein. The table lists 35,000 to 40,000 distinct CDR3 sequences, about 20% of them singletons. Sequenced: naive CD8+ T cells from blood, with Jurkat cell RNA spiked in. Subset: FACS-sorted CD8+CD4-CCR7+CD45RA+ naive T cells. Receptor source: a human donor in good health. Some libraries in this study had Jurkat cell RNA spiked in.

Comments on this clonotype: A clone one base away is much larger, so this may be a read error. The CDR3 bases are TGTGCCAACAGTCCGGGCTGGGGAGCTTTCTTT. It yields the protein CANSPGWGAFF. The chain joins TRBV6-5 to TRBJ1-1; D is unresolved. CDR3 length equals 11 residues. The germline V gene encodes CDR1 MNHEY and CDR2 SVGAGI.

The sample holds a few counts of this clonotype. This may be a read error, as it is one base from a much larger clone. The chain employs TRBV11-2 and TRBJ2-5; weak D call: TRBD2 (5 bases). The CDR3 length is 13 residues. V was trimmed by 2 bases and J by 7 bases, leaving 11 bases between them. Germline V CDR1 and CDR2: SGHAT, FQNNGV. Here the CDR3 reads CASSLTAAGTQYF. CDR3 coding DNA: TGTGCCAGCAGCTTAACCGCGGCGGGGACCCAGTACTTC.

This clonotype was seen at least ten times. The genes are TRBV28 and TRBJ2-7; D ambiguous. V gave up 5 bases and J gave up 0 bases, with 8 bases separating them. CDR3 length equals 13 residues. Germline V CDR1 and CDR2: MDHEN, SYDVKM. The CDR3 DNA sequence: TGTGCCAGCAGTACCGAAAACTCCTACGAGCAGTACTTC. It is translated as CASSTENSYEQYF. The full variable domain, with the rest looked up from reference TRBV28 and TRBJ2-7, is DVKVTQSSRYLVKRTGEKVFLECVQDMDHENMFWYRQDPGLGLRLIYFSYDVKMKEKGDIPEGYSVSREKKERFSLILESASTNQTSMYLCASSTENSYEQYFGPGTRLTVT.

This clonotype occurred many times. The V call is TRBV20-1, the J call TRBJ2-7; TRBD1 agrees at 8 bases. CDR3 length: 11 residues. Looked up from germline, CDR1 is DFQATT and CDR2 is SNEGSKA (reference sequence). With V trimmed by 5 bases and J by 11 bases, 8 bases remained unmatched. The CDR3: CSAGTGPVEYF. In DNA form, the CDR3 reads TGCAGTGCTGGGACAGGCCCCGTTGAGTACTTC.

To note about this clonotype: This may be a read error: a much more frequent sequence differs by one nucleotide. The rearrangement uses TRBV9 and TRBJ1-3; 7 nucleotides agree with TRBD1. Per the germline V gene, CDR1 is SGDLS and CDR2 is YYNGEE. The CDR3 has 19 residues. J was trimmed by 2 bases and V by 3 bases; bases with no gene match: 17. The CDR3 loop is CASSGTGGVAGPPGNTIYF. CDR3 coding DNA: TGTGCCAGCAGCGGGACAGGTGGAGTCGCCGGCCCCCCTGGAAACACCATATATTTT.

This clonotype was recorded at least ten times. V is TRBV19 and J is TRBJ1-1, with D tentatively TRBD1 (6 bases). This CDR3 is built from 16 residues. CDR1 and CDR2 from the germline V gene are LNHDA and SQIVND (reference sequence). The V end was cut by 1 base, the J end by 0 bases, with 12 bases between. The CDR3 sequence: CASSIGRGAMNTEAFF. The CDR3, as DNA: TGTGCCAGTAGTATAGGCAGGGGCGCCATGAACACTGAAGCTTTCTTT.

The sample holds a few counts of this clonotype. As the CDR3 is not closed by the conserved phenylalanine or tryptophan, this likely results from a read error. This chain links TRBV19 with TRBJ2-3; D is uncertain. V gave up 3 bases and J gave up 0 bases, with 10 bases separating them. This CDR3 has 15 amino acids. Per germline, CDR1 LNHDA and CDR2 SQIVND (reference sequence). The CDR3 reads CASSIYGRSTDTQYL. CDR3 nucleotide sequence: TGTGCCAGTAGTATTTACGGGCGAAGCACAGATACGCAGTATCTT.

This sequence joins TRBV11-2 and TRBJ2-1; TRBD2 matches 11 bases. The ends lost 5 bases at V and 2 bases at J; junction bases unmatched: 5. Germline-derived CDR1 and CDR2 are SGHAT and FQNNGV. The length of the CDR3 is 16 residues. The CDR3: CASSVQLAGAYNEQFF. In DNA form, the CDR3 reads TGTGCCAGCAGCGTCCAACTAGCGGGGGCCTACAATGAGCAGTTCTTC.

This clonotype was picked up many times. This chain joins TRBV5-1 and TRBJ1-1; maybe TRBD1 (6 bases). CDR1 and CDR2 (germline): SGHRS, YFSETQ. The V and J ends lost 3 bases and 0 bases respectively, with 9 bases between them. The CDR3 contains 14 residues. CDR3 DNA: TGCGCCAGCAGCTCAGGGGTCCTGAACACTGAAGCTTTCTTT. Translated, it gives CASSSGVLNTEAFF.

The chain is built from TRBV11-2 and TRBJ2-5, with D tentatively TRBD2 (5 bases). The CDR3 totals 13 residues. Trimming pared 3 bases from V and 0 bases from J, leaving 5 bases between. CDR1 and CDR2 (germline): SGHAT, FQNNGV. CDR3 sequence reads: CASSLRDQETQYF. CDR3 DNA: TGTGCCAGCAGCTTGCGGGACCAAGAGACCCAGTACTTC. The complete variable domain, with remaining parts taken from reference TRBV11-2 and TRBJ2-5, reads EAGVAQSPRYKIIEKRQSVAFWCNPISGHATLYWYQQILGQGPKLLIQFQNNGVVDDSQLPKDRFSAERLKGVDSTLKIQPAKLEDSAVYLCASSLRDQETQYFGPGTRLLVL.

The chain carries TRBV7-3 and TRBJ2-2; the match to TRBD1 covers 8 bases. Losses at the gene ends were 5 bases for V and 5 bases for J; bases not matched to a gene: 10. The length of the CDR3 is 16 residues. Germline V gene lookup returns CDR1 SGHTA and CDR2 FQGTGA. The CDR3 sequence is CASSLIPDRGTGELFF. Here the CDR3 DNA reads TGTGCCAGCAGCCTAATTCCCGACAGGGGTACCGGGGAGCTGTTTTTT.

At least ten counts were recorded for this clonotype. The J gene is TRBJ2-7, the V gene TRBV27; 7 bases are a match to TRBD1. With V trimmed by 3 bases and J by 2 bases, 1 base remained unmatched. Germline CDR1 is MNHEY and CDR2 is SMNVEV (reference sequence). There are 13 residues in the CDR3. DNA for the CDR3: TGTGCCAGCAGTTTCGGGACAGCCTACGAGCAGTACTTC. This translates into CASSFGTAYEQYF.

Ten or more counts support this clonotype. This chain uses TRBV5-1 with TRBJ2-5; D perhaps matches TRBD1 (6 bases). Germline V gives CDR1 SGHRS, CDR2 YFSETQ. V was cut by 3 bases and J by 3 bases, with 12 bases left in between. The CDR3 runs 14 residues. CDR3 nucleotide sequence: TGCGCCAGCAGCTCACAGGGCCACGAAGAGACCCAGTACTTC. Its translation: CASSSQGHEETQYF.

At least ten counts were recorded for this clonotype. The chain uses TRBV29-1 and TRBJ2-1, with 8 nucleotides matching TRBD2. With 1 base clipped from V and 5 bases from J, the junction kept 13 bases outside the gene matches. This CDR3 is 17 amino acids long. Germline values: CDR1 SQVTM, CDR2 ANQGSEA. The CDR3 DNA follows: TGCAGCGTTGAAGCCCCCCTCGCGGTAGCGGGAAACAATGAGCAGTTCTTC. Translation gives CSVEAPLAVAGNNEQFF.

The J gene is TRBJ2-7, the V gene TRBV28; TRBD2 is a possible D gene (5 bases). The ends were cut back, 5 bases at V and 5 bases at J, with 13 bases in the middle. CDR3 size: 13 residues. The V gene's germline CDR1 is MDHEN and CDR2 SYDVKM. The CDR3 nucleotides read TGTGCCAGCAGTGCACGGGAATATAACGAGCAGTACTTC. Its protein is CASSAREYNEQYF.

This clonotype was observed at least ten times. The V gene is TRBV7-9, the J gene TRBJ2-7, with D hard to call. V dropped 5 bases and J dropped 6 bases, with 17 bases sitting between them. The V gene's germline CDR1 is SEHNR and CDR2 FQNEAQ (reference sequence). This CDR3 is 14 amino acids long. CDR3 nucleotide sequence: TGTGCCAGCAGCCCCTCCGGGCTCAGAGGCGAGCAGTACTTC. It translates to CASSPSGLRGEQYF.

This clonotype has more than one count but fewer than ten. It may be a read error: a sequence one base away is much more abundant. The gene calls are TRBV7-9 and TRBJ2-3; 15 positions match TRBD2. CDR1 SEHNR and CDR2 FQNEAQ come from the germline V gene (reference sequence). Trimming removed 5 bases from V and 4 bases from J; junction bases left unmatched: 1. This CDR3 has 15 amino acids. CDR3 in DNA: TGTGCCAGCAGCCGGACTAGCGGGAGGGCAGATACGCAGTATTTT. Translating it yields CASSRTSGRADTQYF.

This clonotype has ten or more counts. This chain connects TRBV5-1 to TRBJ1-5; 8 bases are a match to TRBD1. This CDR3 has 16 amino acids. V was clipped by 4 bases and J by 1 base; unmatched bases: 7. Germline CDR1 SGHRS, CDR2 YFSETQ. CDR3 coding DNA: TGCGCCAGCAGCCCGGTGCAGGGGGCCAGCAATCAGCCCCAGCATTTT. It translates to CASSPVQGASNQPQHF.

In this sample, this clonotype turned up many times. The genes are TRBV3-1 and TRBJ1-5; no reliable D call. Germline V lookup: CDR1 LGHDT, CDR2 YNNKEL (reference sequence). Trimming left V 5 bases short and J 1 base short, with 9 bases between. This CDR3 region has 14 residues. CDR3 in DNA: TGTGCCAGCAGCAATCCGGGGAGCAATCAGCCCCAGCATTTT. It codes for CASSNPGSNQPQHF. Drawing the rest from reference TRBV3-1 and TRBJ1-5, the complete variable domain is DTAVSQTPKYLVTQMGNDKSIKCEQNLGHDTMYWYKQDSKKFLKIMFSYNNKELIINETVPNRFSPKSPDKAHLNLHINSLELGDSAVYFCASSNPGSNQPQHFGDGTRLSIL.

This clonotype was seen more than once but under ten times. V is TRBV6-2 or TRBV6-3 and J is TRBJ1-1; no reliable D call. The CDR3 has 14 residues. V was trimmed by 2 bases and J by 0 bases, leaving 7 bases between them. Looked up from germline, CDR1 is MNHEY and CDR2 is SVGEGT. Written as DNA, the CDR3 is TGTGCCAGCAGTTACGGGAGGATGAACACTGAAGCTTTCTTT. This sequence encodes CASSYGRMNTEAFF.